This T cell receptor beta chain was sequenced for a study of blood T cell repertoires in COVID-19. Across the study: Material from acute and convalescent COVID-19 was sourced from the United States, Italy and Spain. T cells, B-cell-depleted T cells, or PBMCs provided the cDNA or gDNA that served as material.

The authors' processing: Amplified reference gene primers provided the basis for estimating nucleated cell counts. Repertoires were generated with immunoSEQ multiplex PCR, while TCRdb's copy carries only in-frame clones and drops some. V, J and clone size derive from that table, while D and trimming were established from the DNA sequence. The sample includes some 40,000 clones, approximately 91% seen only once; the top ten take around 5.1%. This CDR3 spans 13 amino acids. Germline V gene lookup returns CDR1 SGHRS and CDR2 YFSETQ. The V gene end was trimmed by 0 bases and the J gene end by 6 bases; junction bases not matched to a gene: 3.

Sequencing was done on a sample of peripheral blood. The chain joins TRBV5-1 to TRBJ2-7; 7 bases line up with TRBD1. This sequence originates from an elderly woman with acute or convalescent COVID-19. Written as DNA, the CDR3 is TGCGCCAGCAGCTTGGGGGGACAGCCCGAGCAGTACTTC. Its protein product is CASSLGGQPEQYF.